This is a list of T cell receptor beta chains from one sample in a study of T cell clones after liver transplantation. TCRdb keeps only in-frame clones here, not all; method: immunoSEQ multiplex PCR. The repertoire holds approximately 22,000 clones, with 90% to 95% as singletons. The material sequenced was CD8+ T cells from blood, taken roughly 25 months after liver transplant. The receptor source for this set is a human patient who received a liver transplant. These T cells may partly come from the graft donor. The CDR3 runs from the conserved cysteine through the conserved F or W. A D gene is named only where the DNA matches it firmly. The size of a clone is reported for some rows only, either as once, few or many, or as a class for expanded clones.

-,TRBV7-7,TRBJ2-6,-,CASSAFIVPQSRANVLTF,TGTGCCAGCAGCGCGTTTATAGTGCCACAAAGTCGGGCCAACGTCCTGACTTTC
TRBD1,TRBV4-1,TRBJ2-5,-,CASSQKPQEGTGETQYF,TGCGCCAGCAGCCAGAAGCCGCAGGAAGGGACAGGAGAGACCCAGTACTTC
-,TRBV15,TRBJ2-1,-,CATSRARDEQFF,TGTGCCACCAGCAGAGCTAGGGACGAGCAGTTCTTC
-,TRBV5-6,TRBJ2-7,-,CASSLRRRAEREQYF,TGTGCCAGCAGCTTGCGGCGGAGGGCCGAAAGGGAGCAATACTTC
-,TRBV29-1,TRBJ2-5,once,CSVHLGPRETQYF,TGCAGCGTTCATCTGGGGCCACGGGAGACCCAGTACTTC
-,TRBV25-1,TRBJ1-4,-,CARGPGWEKLFF,TGTGCCAGGGGCCCGGGCTGGGAAAAACTGTTTTTT
-,TRBV4-3,TRBJ1-1,-,CASVGDLIGNTEAFF,TGCGCCAGCGTAGGAGATCTGATCGGGAACACTGAAGCTTTCTTT
-,TRBV9,TRBJ2-1,-,CASSVYGGVGNEQFF,TGTGCCAGCAGCGTATACGGGGGCGTCGGCAATGAGCAGTTCTTC
-,TRBV15,TRBJ2-7,-,CATSRDQLGYEQYF,TGTGCCACCAGCAGAGATCAGTTAGGCTACGAGCAGTACTTC
-,TRBV11-2,TRBJ2-3,-,CASSPRWGPDTQYF,TGTGCCAGCAGCCCCCGCTGGGGCCCAGATACGCAGTATTTT
TRBD2,TRBV27,TRBJ2-3,-,CASSFRAGGSDTQYF,TGTGCCAGCAGTTTCCGGGCGGGAGGATCAGATACGCAGTATTTT
TRBD2,TRBV7-9,TRBJ2-7,once,CASCDSGGAQIYEQYF,TGTGCCAGCTGTGATTCCGGGGGGGCGCAAATCTACGAGCAGTACTTC
TRBD1,TRBV5-1,TRBJ2-1,-,CASSGQGTGNEQFF,TGCGCCAGCAGCGGACAGGGAACGGGCAATGAGCAGTTCTTC
-,TRBV5-1,TRBJ2-1,-,CASSLVLGNEQFF,TGCGCCAGCAGCTTGGTTCTGGGGAATGAGCAGTTCTTC
TRBD1,TRBV11-2,TRBJ2-4,once,CASSTGQVVAKNIQYF,TGTGCCAGCAGCACCGGACAGGTGGTAGCCAAAAACATTCAGTACTTC
-,TRBV4-1,TRBJ2-1,-,CASSQGSGEQFF,TGCGCCAGCAGCCAAGGGAGTGGGGAGCAGTTCTTC
TRBD2,TRBV30,TRBJ2-3,-,CAWSVLAGMDTQYF,TGTGCCTGGAGTGTACTAGCGGGAATGGATACGCAGTATTTT
-,TRBV27,TRBJ2-7,-,CATSNLRQQYF,TGTGCCACCTCGAACCTACGACAGCAGTACTTC
TRBD1,TRBV7-9,TRBJ1-4,-,CASSRDRRPEKLFF,TGTGCCAGCAGCCGGGACAGACGGCCTGAAAAACTGTTTTTT
TRBD1,TRBV4-3,TRBJ2-7,-,CASSLGDRGPYEQYF,TGCGCCAGCAGCCTTGGGGACAGGGGCCCCTACGAGCAGTACTTC
-,TRBV27,TRBJ2-1,-,CASSFIGSPNEQFF,TGTGCCAGCAGTTTTATCGGGAGTCCCAATGAGCAGTTCTTC
-,TRBV15,TRBJ1-1,-,CATSRDRDVRSEAFF,TGTGCCACCAGCAGAGATAGGGATGTGAGGTCTGAAGCTTTCTTT
-,TRBV19,TRBJ2-7,once,CASSIEAGFEQYF,TGTGCCAGTAGTATAGAGGCGGGTTTCGAGCAGTACTTC
-,TRBV28,TRBJ1-5,-,CASSLMGPQPQHF,TGTGCCAGCAGTTTAATGGGGCCTCAGCCCCAGCATTTT